A single sample gave rise to the 29 T cell receptor beta chains below, sequenced in a study of cytomegalovirus exposure and HLA in healthy donors. The PCR used 60 Vbeta and 13 Jbeta primers. Generated by immunoSEQ multiplex PCR, the TCRdb table keeps only in-frame clones and is missing some. The top ten clones hold roughly 1% of a sample with over 200,000 clones, roughly 90% of them seen once. The sequenced sample consisted of PBMCs. Receptors were obtained from a woman under 30 in good health and CMV-seronegative.

J is TRBJ2-1 and V is TRBV11-3, with TRBD2 identical over 7 bases. The germline gives CDR1 SGHNT, CDR2 YENEEA. V trimming: 7 bases; J trimming: 2 bases; junction bases outside the gene matches: 11. The CDR3 consists of 16 residues. CDR3 DNA: TGTGCCAGCACCGGGGCCAGCGGGAAGACCTACAATGAGCAGTTCTTC. The encoded protein is CASTGASGKTYNEQFF.

This clone was observed a single time. The chain recombines TRBV6-5 with TRBJ1-6, with a tentative D call TRBD1 (5 bases). The CDR3 extends over 13 amino acids. From germline, CDR1 is MNHEY and CDR2 SVGAGI. Trimming removed 8 bases from V and 7 bases from J, with 12 bases in between. The DNA of the CDR3 is TGTGCCAGCGTCCGGACAAGGAATTCACCCCTCCACTTT. It encodes CASVRTRNSPLHF.

This clone was picked up one time. The rearrangement joins TRBV6-6 to TRBJ1-4, with TRBD1 identical over 7 bases. V dropped 2 bases and J dropped 8; count of bases not matched to a gene: 8. The CDR3 sequence is 15 residues long. CDR1 MNHNY and CDR2 SVGAGI come from the germline V gene (reference sequence). The CDR3 bases are TGTGCCAGCAGTTACCCCGAGACAGGGAACGAAAAACTGTTTTTT. Its protein product is CASSYPETGNEKLFF.

This chain connects TRBV4-2 to TRBJ2-7, with D tentatively TRBD2 (5 bases). Germline loops: CDR1 LGHNA, CDR2 YNFKEQ. V gave up 6 bases and J gave up 0 bases, with 12 bases separating them. The CDR3 has 14 amino acids. The CDR3 reads CASRSDYDSYEQYF. As DNA, the CDR3 is TGTGCCAGCAGATCCGACTACGACTCCTACGAGCAGTACTTC.

The rearrangement joins TRBV29-1 to TRBJ2-2, with unresolved D. Per the germline V gene, CDR1 is SQVTM and CDR2 is ANQGSEA. The length of the CDR3 is 11 residues. V lost 5 bases and J lost 5, with 6 bases in between. CDR3 protein: CSVLLTGELFF. The CDR3 nucleotides are TGCAGCGTTTTACTAACCGGGGAGCTGTTTTTT.

The chain has TRBV5-1 and TRBJ2-5, with 7 bases identical to TRBD1. The V and J ends lost 3 bases and 2 bases, in that order; junction bases with no gene match: 10. Germline V CDR1 and CDR2: SGHRS, YFSETQ. This CDR3 region has 16 residues. This chain's CDR3 is CASSYHSDRAQETQYF. The CDR3 bases are TGCGCCAGCAGCTATCACTCCGACAGGGCGCAAGAGACCCAGTACTTC.

V and J are TRBV27 and TRBJ1-2; D call uncertain. Germline V lookup: CDR1 MNHEY, CDR2 SMNVEV (reference sequence). The V end was cut by 3 bases, the J end by 5 bases, with 13 bases between. The CDR3 is 14 residues long. As DNA, the CDR3 is TGTGCCAGCAGTTTTTCCGCAGTTCCTTATGGCTACACCTTC. The encoded protein is CASSFSAVPYGYTF.

This clone was observed a handful of times. This sample also contains other DNA sequences that code for the same CDR3. The gene calls are TRBV5-1 and TRBJ2-7, with D tentatively TRBD2 (5 bases). The CDR3 runs to 15 residues. Germline V gives CDR1 SGHRS, CDR2 YFSETQ. V was shortened by 4 bases and J by 6 bases, with 20 bases between the two germline ends. The CDR3 protein is CASSRGNDGFGEQYF. DNA for the CDR3: TGCGCCAGCAGCCGGGGAAACGACGGATTTGGCGAGCAGTACTTC.

In this sample, this clone turned up once. The rearrangement links TRBV5-1 to TRBJ2-3; TRBD2 aligns across 7 bases. This CDR3 spans 16 amino acids. V lost 0 bases and J lost 0; bases outside the gene matches: 4. The germline CDR1 and CDR2 sequences are SGHRS and YFSETQ. The CDR3 nucleotides read TGCGCCAGCAGCTTGGACGGCGGGGGAAGCACAGATACGCAGTATTTT. This translates into CASSLDGGGSTDTQYF.

The gene calls are TRBV5-1 and TRBJ1-4, with TRBD1 matching over 7 bases. Losses at the gene ends were 7 bases for V and 8 bases for J; bases not matched to a gene: 8. Germline V lookup: CDR1 SGHRS, CDR2 YFSETQ. The CDR3 totals 13 residues. CDR3 nucleotides: TGCGCCAGCCGAGGACAGGAGGGGGAAAAACTGTTTTTT. Its translation is CASRGQEGEKLFF.

The rearrangement joins TRBV5-6 to TRBJ1-1; D not resolved. Trimming removed 0 bases from V and 4 bases from J, with 10 bases in between. The CDR3 loop spans 14 amino acids. Looked up from germline, CDR1 is SGHDT and CDR2 is YYEEEE. The CDR3 DNA reads TGTGCCAGCAGCTTGGCTGCGGTTTTCACTGAAGCTTTCTTT. This translates into CASSLAAVFTEAFF.

The chain joins TRBV6-1 to TRBJ1-1; perhaps TRBD1 as D (5 bases). The CDR3 runs to 14 residues. Germline lookup yields CDR1 MNHNS and CDR2 SASEGT. Trimming left V 6 bases short and J 0 bases short, with 11 bases between. The CDR3 protein is CASRAPGMNTEAFF. The CDR3, as DNA: TGTGCCAGCAGGGCCCCAGGGATGAACACTGAAGCTTTCTTT.

V and J are TRBV7-8 and TRBJ2-1; the match to TRBD2 covers 9 bases. This CDR3 contains 16 residues. J lost 2 bases, V lost 2 bases, and 4 bases had no gene match. The V gene's germline CDR1 is SGHVS and CDR2 FQNEAQ. The CDR3 reads CASSLWAGGPYNEQFF. CDR3 in DNA: TGTGCCAGCAGCTTATGGGCGGGGGGGCCCTACAATGAGCAGTTCTTC.

In this sample, this clone turned up once. The chain has TRBV7-8 and TRBJ2-3; D call uncertain. CDR1 is SGHVS, CDR2 FQNEAQ, per germline. The CDR3 contains 13 residues. V shed 2 bases and J shed 6 bases, with 9 bases lying between them. CDR3 amino acids: CASSLPLRDTQYF. The CDR3 region has the DNA TGTGCCAGCAGCTTACCTCTCAGGGATACGCAGTATTTT.

The chain joins TRBV5-6 to TRBJ2-1, with 9 bases matching TRBD2. Germline-derived CDR1 and CDR2 are SGHDT and YYEEEE. The ends lost 0 bases at V and 2 bases at J; junction bases unmatched: 0. This CDR3 is 15 amino acids long. CDR3 sequence: CASSLGGGAYNEQFF. CDR3 nucleotide sequence: TGTGCCAGCAGCTTGGGCGGGGGGGCCTACAATGAGCAGTTCTTC.

The chain uses TRBV13 and TRBJ2-3; TRBD2 aligns across 9 bases. The J segment lost 4 bases and the V segment lost 5 bases, leaving 13 bases of the junction unmatched. Germline CDR1 is PRHDT and CDR2 is FYEKMQ (reference sequence). CDR3 length equals 17 residues. DNA for the CDR3: TGTGCCAGCAGCCCTCGGGGGCGGGGGGGTACTGCAGATACGCAGTATTTT. Translation: CASSPRGRGGTADTQYF.

The V call is TRBV29-1, the J call TRBJ2-2; D gene ambiguous. The CDR3 spans 15 residues. Per germline, CDR1 SQVTM and CDR2 ANQGSEA. V was trimmed by 5 bases and J by 0 bases, leaving 13 bases between them. Here the CDR3 DNA reads TGCAGCGTTAGTTGGTCTGCGGCGAACACCGGGGAGCTGTTTTTT. Residues: CSVSWSAANTGELFF.

In regard to this clone: The junction and the germline gene differ at one end; a read error may be behind it. V and J are TRBV7-9 and TRBJ2-7; D uncertain. Germline V lookup: CDR1 SEHNR, CDR2 FQNEAQ (reference sequence). The CDR3 spans 11 residues. The CDR3, as DNA: TGTTCCAGCAGCCCAGACTACGAGCAGTACTTC. This codes for CSSSPDYEQYF.

J is TRBJ1-1 and V is TRBV6-6, with 8 bases that match TRBD1. V gave up 6 bases and J gave up 7 bases; unmatched junction bases: 4. Germline-derived CDR1 and CDR2 are MNHNY and SVGAGI (reference sequence). This CDR3 comprises 12 residues. CDR3 region: CASSRTGFEAFF. The DNA of the CDR3 is TGTGCCAGCAGCAGGACAGGGTTTGAAGCTTTCTTT.

V gene TRBV27 combines with J gene TRBJ2-1, with 15 positions matching TRBD2. The CDR3 loop spans 18 amino acids. Per germline, CDR1 MNHEY and CDR2 SMNVEV (reference sequence). Unmatched junction bases numbered 11, after V lost 5 bases and J lost 6 bases. The CDR3 sequence: CASSLLWTSGRAINEQFF. The CDR3 DNA sequence: TGTGCCAGCAGTCTGCTATGGACTAGCGGGAGGGCCATCAATGAGCAGTTCTTC.

The genes are TRBV18 and TRBJ1-2, with D possibly TRBD1 on 5 matching bases. V lost 3 bases and J lost 5, with 10 bases in between. Germline assignment: CDR1 KGHSH and CDR2 LQKENI. The CDR3 is 13 amino acids. The CDR3 nucleotides read TGTGCCAGCTCACCTGGGGCAGGGTATGGCTACACCTTC. It encodes CASSPGAGYGYTF.

Note on this clone: Other DNA sequences in this specimen translate into the identical CDR3. The chain has TRBV5-1 and TRBJ2-1, with 11 bases matching TRBD2. Germline V gene data show CDR1 as SGHRS and CDR2 as YFSETQ. The CDR3 is 16 residues long. V lost 2 bases and J lost 0; bases outside the gene matches: 1. The DNA for the CDR3 is TGCGCCAGCAGCTTAGGACTAGCGGGCTCCTACAATGAGCAGTTCTTC. This translates into CASSLGLAGSYNEQFF.

The table lists this clone with a count of one. The J gene is TRBJ2-2, the V gene TRBV25-1; 11 nucleotides align to TRBD1. Trimming cost V 5 bases and J 7 bases; bases outside gene matches: 15. CDR1 is MGHDK, CDR2 SYGVNS, per germline. This CDR3 is 18 amino acids long. The CDR3 sequence is CASSLEPGGQGASGELFF. The CDR3 nucleotides read TGTGCCAGCAGTCTGGAACCTGGTGGACAGGGGGCAAGCGGGGAGCTGTTTTTT.

The V call is TRBV10-2, the J call TRBJ2-5; 8 bases map to TRBD1. The CDR3 covers 16 residues. Germline V CDR1 and CDR2: WSHSY, SAAADI. Trimming removed 0 bases from V and 1 base from J; junction bases left unmatched: 4. CDR3 amino acids: CASSESSTGGQETQYF. The CDR3 nucleotides read TGCGCCAGCAGTGAGTCCTCAACAGGGGGCCAAGAGACCCAGTACTTC.

The V call is TRBV15, the J call TRBJ1-5; perhaps TRBD1 as D (6 bases). The V gene lost 1 base and the J gene lost 5 bases, with 12 bases spanning the gap. CDR1 and CDR2 (germline): LNHNV, YYDKDF (reference sequence). CDR3 length: 15 amino acids. CDR3 residues: CATSRGGGEDQPQHF. The CDR3 bases are TGTGCCACCAGCAGAGGGGGGGGCGAGGATCAGCCCCAGCATTTT.

The V and J genes are TRBV9 and TRBJ1-2, with 8 positions matching TRBD1. The CDR3 has 16 amino acids. Unmatched junction bases numbered 12, after V lost 0 bases and J lost 8 bases. Per the germline V gene, CDR1 is SGDLS and CDR2 is YYNGEE. This CDR3 is CASSVDPGQGLQGYTF. Here the CDR3 DNA reads TGTGCCAGCAGCGTAGACCCAGGACAGGGCTTGCAGGGCTACACCTTC.

The chain employs TRBV7-9 and TRBJ1-2, with D possibly matching TRBD1 (6 bases). Germline values: CDR1 SEHNR, CDR2 FQNEAQ (reference sequence). V lost 3 bases to trimming and J lost 0 bases, with 8 bases between them. This CDR3 has 14 residues. In nucleotides, the CDR3 is TGTGCCAGCAGCTTCGGGACACCTAACTATGGCTACACCTTC. As protein: CASSFGTPNYGYTF.

On this clone: Other DNA sequences in the sample encode the same CDR3. V gene TRBV7-2 combines with J gene TRBJ2-6, with 7 bases matching TRBD1. After removal of 4 bases from V and 0 bases from J, the junction contained 6 bases not matched to a gene. The CDR3 loop spans 17 amino acids. Per the germline V gene, CDR1 is SGHTA and CDR2 is FQGNSA. CDR3 amino acids: CASSSPGQSSGANVLTF. CDR3 nucleotide sequence: TGTGCCAGCAGCTCTCCGGGACAGAGCTCTGGGGCCAACGTCCTGACTTTC.

The V and J genes are TRBV4-2 and TRBJ1-2; D uncertain. Germline V gene lookup returns CDR1 LGHNA and CDR2 YNFKEQ. The length of the CDR3 is 14 residues. The ends were cut back, 1 base at V and 4 bases at J, with 10 bases in the middle. The CDR3 spells CASSQGQERYGYTF. The CDR3 region has the DNA TGTGCCAGCAGCCAAGGGCAGGAACGCTATGGCTACACCTTC.